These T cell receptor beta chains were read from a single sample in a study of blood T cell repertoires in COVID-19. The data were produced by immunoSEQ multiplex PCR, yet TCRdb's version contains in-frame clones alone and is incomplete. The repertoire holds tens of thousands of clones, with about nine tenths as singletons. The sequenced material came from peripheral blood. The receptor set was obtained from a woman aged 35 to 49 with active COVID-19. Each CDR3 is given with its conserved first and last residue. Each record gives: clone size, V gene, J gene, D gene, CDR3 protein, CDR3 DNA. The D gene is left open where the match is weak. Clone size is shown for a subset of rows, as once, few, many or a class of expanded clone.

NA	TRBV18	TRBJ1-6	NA	CASSPYSGGNSPLHF	TGTGCCAGCTCACCATACAGTGGTGGGAATTCACCCCTCCACTTT
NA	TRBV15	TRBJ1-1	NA	CATSRVVSDFTDTEAFF	TGTGCCACCAGCAGAGTCGTTTCTGACTTCACGGACACTGAAGCTTTCTTT
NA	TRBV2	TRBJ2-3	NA	CASSPGSTDTQYF	TGTGCCAGCAGTCCGGGAAGCACAGATACGCAGTATTTT
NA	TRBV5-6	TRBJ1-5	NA	CASSAGTGHSNQPQHF	TGTGCCAGCAGCGCGGGGACGGGCCATAGCAATCAGCCCCAGCATTTT
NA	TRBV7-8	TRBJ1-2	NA	CASSLIPGAGGGYGYTF	TGTGCCAGCAGCTTAATCCCAGGGGCAGGTGGAGGCTATGGCTACACCTTC
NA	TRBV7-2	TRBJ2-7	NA	CASSSGRGPPIDEQYF	TGTGCCAGCAGCTCGGGGCGGGGACCGCCCATAGACGAGCAGTACTTC
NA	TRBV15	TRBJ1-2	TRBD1	CATSRIGQGSYGYTF	TGTGCCACCAGCAGAATAGGACAGGGGAGCTATGGCTACACCTTC
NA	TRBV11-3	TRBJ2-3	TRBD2	CASSLVLAGGPTDTQYF	TGTGCCAGCAGCTTAGTACTAGCGGGGGGACCCACAGATACGCAGTATTTT
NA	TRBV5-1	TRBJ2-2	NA	CASRVDTSSSGELFF	TGCGCCAGCAGGGTGGATACTAGTTCCTCCGGGGAGCTGTTTTTT
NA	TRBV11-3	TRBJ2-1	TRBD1	CASSSHAARGREQFF	TGTGCCAGCAGCTCCCACGCTGCCAGGGGGCGTGAGCAGTTCTTC
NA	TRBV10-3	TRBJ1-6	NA	CATGGEYNSPLHF	TGTGCCACCGGGGGGGAATATAATTCACCCCTCCACTTT
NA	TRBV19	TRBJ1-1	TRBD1	CASSPQGEETEAFF	TGTGCCAGTAGTCCCCAGGGGGAGGAAACTGAAGCTTTCTTT
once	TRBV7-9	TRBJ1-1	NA	CASSRRGGTKNTEAFF	TGTGCCAGCAGCCGGAGGGGAGGGACGAAAAACACTGAAGCTTTCTTT
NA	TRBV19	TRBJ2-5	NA	CASSIAAGETQYF	TGTGCCAGTAGTATAGCGGCAGGGGAGACCCAGTACTTC
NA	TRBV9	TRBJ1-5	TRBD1	CASSLTGQGPQPQHF	TGTGCCAGCAGCCTAACTGGACAGGGTCCTCAGCCCCAGCATTTT
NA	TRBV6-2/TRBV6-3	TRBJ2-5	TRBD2	CASSTLSGGALGTQETQYF	TGTGCCAGCAGTACCCTAAGCGGGGGGGCCTTGGGAACCCAAGAGACCCAGTACTTC
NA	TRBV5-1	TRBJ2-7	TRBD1	CATGTDFYEQYF	TGCGCTACCGGGACAGATTTCTACGAGCAGTACTTC
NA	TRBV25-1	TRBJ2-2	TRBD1	CASRDRGANTGELFF	TGTGCCAGCAGAGACAGGGGCGCGAACACCGGGGAGCTGTTTTTT
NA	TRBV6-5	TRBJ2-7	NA	CASLGGASDEQYF	TGTGCCAGCTTGGGGGGGGCCTCGGACGAGCAGTACTTC
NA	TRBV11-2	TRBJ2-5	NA	CASSHDVRADQETQYF	TGTGCCAGCAGCCACGACGTCAGGGCTGACCAAGAGACCCAGTACTTC
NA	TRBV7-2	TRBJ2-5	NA	CASSRRQSNQETQYF	TGTGCCAGCAGCCGTAGACAGTCAAATCAAGAGACCCAGTACTTC